The 27 T cell receptor beta chains in this list originate from one sample, sequenced in a study of blood T cell repertoires in COVID-19. Profiled with immunoSEQ multiplex PCR; TCRdb holds only in-frame clones, not every one. The sample carries some 330,000 clones, around 89% recorded once. The specimen was peripheral blood. Receptors originate from a woman aged 45-59 years with active or convalescent COVID-19.

The genes are TRBV10-3 and TRBJ1-3, with D possibly TRBD1 on 6 matching bases. This CDR3 contains 17 residues. Germline V gene data show CDR1 as ENHRY and CDR2 as SYGVKD. With 4 bases removed from V and 0 bases from J, the gap between germline ends came to 16 bases. This CDR3 is CAISAGGQTNSGNTIYF. CDR3 bases: TGTGCCATCAGTGCGGGAGGACAGACTAACTCTGGAAACACCATATATTTT.

The CDR3 coding sequence is TGTGCCAGCAGTCGGACAGGGGCCCACTCCTACGAGCAGTACTTC. It yields the protein CASSRTGAHSYEQYF. The J gene is TRBJ2-7, the V gene TRBV7-9; TRBD1 aligns across 9 bases. Germline V gives CDR1 SEHNR, CDR2 FQNEAQ (reference sequence). The CDR3 spans 15 residues. V lost 6 bases, J lost 0 bases, and 6 bases stayed unmatched.

This chain uses TRBV19 with TRBJ1-6; no clear D. Per the germline V gene, CDR1 is LNHDA and CDR2 is SQIVND (reference sequence). This CDR3 has 17 residues. Trimming pared 1 base from V and 0 bases from J, leaving 10 bases between. The CDR3 DNA reads as TGTGCCAGTAGTATAGCTTCTAGGAGCTCCTATAATTCACCCCTCCACTTT. Translating gives CASSIASRSSYNSPLHF.

The chain uses TRBV28 and TRBJ1-5; TRBD1 agrees at 9 bases. Germline V lookup: CDR1 MDHEN, CDR2 SYDVKM. The CDR3 sequence is 15 residues long. The trim removed 2 bases at V and 7 bases at J, leaving 6 bases unmatched. The CDR3 bases are TGTGCCAGCAGTTTACAGGGACAGGGAGAGCAGCCCCAGCATTTT. Protein: CASSLQGQGEQPQHF.

The rearrangement uses TRBV6-5 and TRBJ2-7, with TRBD2 matching over 7 bases. CDR1 and CDR2 (germline): MNHEY, SVGAGI. This CDR3 has 14 amino acids. V trimming: 6 bases; J trimming: 6 bases; junction bases outside the gene matches: 11. CDR3 coding DNA: TGTGCCAGCAGGATTAGCGGGCGCTCCACCGAGCAGTACTTC. This sequence encodes CASRISGRSTEQYF.

The chain carries TRBV28 and TRBJ2-7; the D gene is possibly TRBD2 (7 bases). Trimming took 0 bases from V and 5 from J, leaving 23 bases between them. The CDR3 has 18 residues. Germline V gives CDR1 MDHEN, CDR2 SYDVKM. Here the CDR3 reads CASSLWGGGRQGGDEQYF. The CDR3 coding sequence is TGTGCCAGCAGTTTATGGGGTGGCGGGAGACAAGGGGGTGACGAGCAGTACTTC.

This chain connects TRBV5-6 to TRBJ1-1; 10 bases are a match to TRBD1. Per the germline V gene, CDR1 is SGHDT and CDR2 is YYEEEE. After removal of 4 bases from V and 0 bases from J, the junction contained 9 bases not matched to a gene. The CDR3 consists of 17 residues. CDR3 DNA sequence: TGTGCCAGCAGCCCGGGGACAGGGGTACGAATGAACACTGAAGCTTTCTTT. Encoded protein: CASSPGTGVRMNTEAFF. The whole variable domain, remainder taken from reference TRBV5-6 and TRBJ1-1, is DAGVTQSPTHLIKTRGQQVTLRCSPKSGHDTVSWYQQALGQGPQFIFQYYEEEERQRGNFPDRFSGHQFPNYSSELNVNALLLGDSALYLCASSPGTGVRMNTEAFFGQGTRLTVV.

The V call is TRBV11-2, the J call TRBJ1-3, with D perhaps TRBD1 (5 bases). Deletions cut 5 bases from V and 2 bases from J, with 10 bases between. CDR1 SGHAT and CDR2 FQNNGV come from the germline V gene. The length of the CDR3 is 14 residues. CDR3 sequence (DNA): TGTGCCAGCAGCCCGGTAGGGGCTGGAAACACCATATATTTT. Protein product: CASSPVGAGNTIYF.

The chain has TRBV27 and TRBJ1-5; D is unresolved. Germline V CDR1 and CDR2: MNHEY, SMNVEV (reference sequence). CDR3 length: 13 amino acids. V was pared by 7 bases and J by 6 bases, with 13 bases between. For the CDR3, the DNA is TGTGCCAGCACCGCATGGGCGGGTCAGCCCCAGCATTTT. Protein product: CASTAWAGQPQHF.

The V and J genes are TRBV20-1 and TRBJ1-1, with unresolved D. From germline, CDR1 is DFQATT and CDR2 SNEGSKA (reference sequence). CDR3 length: 14 amino acids. The germline V and J ends were trimmed by 3 bases and 4 bases, with 15 bases remaining between them. The CDR3 DNA reads as TGCAGTGCTAGTTCTGGTCCGATAGCCACTGAAGCTTTCTTT. It is translated as CSASSGPIATEAFF.

This clone was picked up one time. The V call is TRBV18, the J call TRBJ2-3; 9 bases align to TRBD2. Trimming at V came to 4 bases and at J to 4 bases, leaving 12 bases not matched to a gene. The CDR3 covers 17 residues. Germline CDR1 and CDR2: KGHSH and LQKENI. In DNA, the CDR3 is TGTGCCAGCTCACTTCCTGTCGCCAGCGGGGGGCCAGATACGCAGTATTTT. It specifies CASSLPVASGGPDTQYF. Using reference TRBV18 and TRBJ2-3 for the parts outside the CDR3, the full variable domain is NAGVMQNPRHLVRRRGQEARLRCSPMKGHSHVYWYRQLPEEGLKFMVYLQKENIIDESGMPKERFSAEFPKEGPSILRIQQVVRGDSAAYFCASSLPVASGGPDTQYFGPGTRLTVL.

The J gene is TRBJ2-7, the V gene TRBV6-5; D possibly corresponds to TRBD2 (6 bases). The germline gives CDR1 MNHEY, CDR2 SVGAGI. The CDR3 extends over 15 amino acids. The V end was cut by 7 bases, the J end by 0 bases, with 16 bases between. The CDR3 DNA reads TGTGCCAGCACCCAGTCGGGGGAGAGCTCCTACGAGCAGTACTTC. As protein: CASTQSGESSYEQYF.

V gene TRBV19 combines with J gene TRBJ2-3, with 7 bases matching TRBD1. Germline loops: CDR1 LNHDA, CDR2 SQIVND (reference sequence). V was pared by 8 bases and J by 3 bases, with 5 bases of the junction left unmatched. The CDR3 is 13 amino acids. The CDR3 nucleotides read TGTGCCAGTTCGAAACAGGGGACAGATACGCAGTATTTT. This gives the protein CASSKQGTDTQYF.

This clone was seen a few times. This chain links TRBV9 with TRBJ2-7; no clear D gene. CDR1 and CDR2 from the germline V gene are SGDLS and YYNGEE. The length of the CDR3 is 13 residues. Trimming took off 1 base at V and 2 bases at J, with 7 bases between the two ends. The CDR3 loop reads CASSVNPTYEQYF. The CDR3 coding sequence is TGTGCCAGCAGCGTAAATCCTACCTACGAGCAGTACTTC.

Here the CDR3 reads CASSVDQGFYEQYF. As DNA, the CDR3 is TGTGCCAGCAGCGTAGATCAGGGCTTCTACGAGCAGTACTTC. The genes are TRBV9 and TRBJ2-7; possibly TRBD1 for D (5 bases). CDR3 length equals 14 residues. CDR1 SGDLS and CDR2 YYNGEE come from the germline V gene. Trimming removed 0 bases at V and 3 bases at J, with 10 bases between.

This chain joins TRBV19 and TRBJ2-3; D gene ambiguous. CDR1 is LNHDA, CDR2 SQIVND, per germline (reference sequence). Trimming removed 3 bases from V and 5 bases from J, with 12 bases in between. This CDR3 has 14 residues. The CDR3 reads CASSIGATLDTQYF. DNA for the CDR3: TGTGCCAGTAGTATCGGTGCGACTTTAGATACGCAGTATTTT.

In this sample, this clone turned up once. This chain links TRBV27 with TRBJ2-7, with 12 nucleotides matching TRBD2. Germline V lookup: CDR1 MNHEY, CDR2 SMNVEV (reference sequence). The CDR3 length is 15 residues. The V segment lost 5 bases and the J segment 4 bases; nucleotides outside the gene matches: 6. The CDR3 here is CASSVTSGGKYEQYF. The DNA of the CDR3 is TGTGCCAGCAGTGTCACTAGCGGGGGGAAATACGAGCAGTACTTC.

The chain joins TRBV7-2 to TRBJ2-1, with D possibly matching TRBD1 (5 bases). The CDR3 extends over 16 amino acids. The V end lost 0 bases, the J end lost 2 bases, and 11 bases lay between the germline ends. CDR1 is SGHTA, CDR2 FQGNSA, per germline. The CDR3 loop reads CASSLAGQSPYNEQFF. CDR3 DNA sequence: TGTGCCAGCAGCTTAGCTGGACAAAGTCCCTACAATGAGCAGTTCTTC.

The chain recombines TRBV24-1 with TRBJ2-7, with 12 bases fitting TRBD2. V lost 4 bases and J lost 5; bases outside the gene matches: 8. The length of the CDR3 is 16 residues. The germline V gene encodes CDR1 KGHDR and CDR2 SFDVKD. The CDR3 DNA reads TGTGCCACCAGTGACGGCGGACTAGCGGGAAAGGACGAGCAGTACTTC. This encodes CATSDGGLAGKDEQYF.

This chain links TRBV3-1 (or the pseudogene TRBV3-2) with TRBJ2-7; the match to TRBD2 covers 8 bases. Germline CDR1 LGHDT, CDR2 YNNKEL (reference sequence). The length of the CDR3 is 16 residues. The trim removed 1 base at V and 3 bases at J, leaving 8 bases unmatched. The CDR3 here is CASSQVPSGTSYEQYF. The CDR3 nucleotides are TGTGCCAGCAGCCAAGTTCCCTCCGGGACTAGCTACGAGCAGTACTTC.

The chain uses TRBV5-8 and TRBJ2-5; no firm D call. V gave up 2 bases and J gave up 5 bases, with 10 bases separating them. The germline V gene encodes CDR1 SGHTS and CDR2 YDEGEE. The length of the CDR3 is 13 residues. The DNA for the CDR3 is TGTGCCAGCAGCTTTAGCCTAGTCGAGACCCAGTACTTC. As protein: CASSFSLVETQYF.

V is TRBV9 and J is TRBJ2-1; 14 nucleotides match TRBD2. CDR3 length: 18 amino acids. Germline V gene lookup returns CDR1 SGDLS and CDR2 YYNGEE. V trimming: 3 bases; J trimming: 3 bases; junction bases outside the gene matches: 8. CDR3 DNA sequence: TGTGCCAGCAGCGAAGTAGGGACTAGCGGGGGCCTCTACAATGAGCAGTTCTTC. Its protein product is CASSEVGTSGGLYNEQFF. Variable domain in full (rest from reference TRBV9 and TRBJ2-1): DSGVTQTPKHLITATGQRVTLRCSPRSGDLSVYWYQQSLDQGLQFLIQYYNGEERAKGNILERFSAQQFPDLHSELNLSSLELGDSALYFCASSEVGTSGGLYNEQFFGPGTRLTVL.

The J gene is TRBJ1-4, the V gene TRBV4-1; a weak D match, TRBD1 (5 bases). In germline, CDR1 is MGHRA, CDR2 YSYEKL. This CDR3 region has 16 residues. V was cut by 1 base and J by 3 bases, with 12 bases left in between. Written as DNA, the CDR3 is TGCGCCAGCAGCCAAGGGACACTCCTTTCTAATGAAAAACTGTTTTTT. It encodes CASSQGTLLSNEKLFF.

The chain uses TRBV7-9 and TRBJ2-2; 13 bases line up with TRBD2. Germline V lookup: CDR1 SEHNR, CDR2 FQNEAQ (reference sequence). V shed 4 bases, J shed 4 bases, and the junction held 6 bases outside the gene matches. There are 17 residues in the CDR3. The CDR3 loop is CASSSGTSGTLTGELFF. The CDR3 DNA sequence: TGTGCCAGCAGCTCCGGGACTAGCGGGACCCTCACCGGGGAGCTGTTTTTT.

The rearrangement uses TRBV19 and TRBJ1-2, with TRBD1 as a possible D gene (5 bases). The CDR3 has 16 residues. V was pared by 7 bases and J by 1 base, with 19 bases between. The germline CDR1 and CDR2 sequences are LNHDA and SQIVND (reference sequence). CDR3 in amino acids: CASKAVGGEINYGYTF. The CDR3, as DNA: TGTGCCAGTAAGGCGGTGGGAGGGGAAATTAACTATGGCTACACCTTC. Drawing the rest from reference TRBV19 and TRBJ1-2, the complete variable domain is DGGITQSPKYLFRKEGQNVTLSCEQNLNHDAMYWYRQDPGQGLRLIYYSQIVNDFQKGDIAEGYSVSREKKESFPLTVTSAQKNPTAFYLCASKAVGGEINYGYTFGSGTRLTVV.

This rearrangement joins TRBV4-1 to TRBJ2-1; possibly TRBD2 for D (5 bases). Germline V gene lookup returns CDR1 MGHRA and CDR2 YSYEKL. CDR3 length: 13 residues. The germline V and J ends were trimmed by 3 bases and 11 bases, with 14 bases remaining between them. The CDR3, as DNA: TGCGCCAGCAGCCATACTCCAAGCGGAAAGCAGTTCTTC. Encoded protein: CASSHTPSGKQFF.

The CDR3, as DNA: TGTGCCACCAGCAGAGACTTAGCGGGTTCAAGCTCCTACAATGAGCAGTTCTTC. Translation: CATSRDLAGSSSYNEQFF. The chain recombines TRBV15 with TRBJ2-1, with 7 bases fitting TRBD2. Germline V gene lookup returns CDR1 LNHNV and CDR2 YYDKDF (reference sequence). The CDR3 totals 18 residues. Trimming took 0 bases from V and 0 from J; bases not matched to a gene: 8.